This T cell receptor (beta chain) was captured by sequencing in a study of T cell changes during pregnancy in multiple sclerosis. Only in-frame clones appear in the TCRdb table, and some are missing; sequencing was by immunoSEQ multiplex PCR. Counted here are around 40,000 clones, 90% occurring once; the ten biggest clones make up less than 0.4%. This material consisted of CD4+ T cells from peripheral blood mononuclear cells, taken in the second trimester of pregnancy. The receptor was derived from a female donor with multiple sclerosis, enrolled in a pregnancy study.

In DNA form, the CDR3 reads TGTGCCAGCAGCCCGCGCGGGGGGCCAACTAATGAAAAACTGTTTTTT. It encodes CASSPRGGPTNEKLFF. J is TRBJ1-4 and V is TRBV7-2; D is perhaps TRBD1 (6 bases). V lost 5 bases and J lost 0, with 13 bases in between. Germline V lookup: CDR1 SGHTA, CDR2 FQGNSA. The CDR3 spans 16 residues.